A selection of T cell receptor beta chains follows, all from one sample in a study of cytomegalovirus exposure and HLA in healthy donors. This table comes from immunoSEQ multiplex PCR, and its TCRdb copy is limited to in-frame clones, with some not included. This repertoire shows 200,000 to 300,000 clones, about 80% found once; its top ten account for approximately 5.3%. Sequencing used PBMCs. Receptors were obtained from a woman aged 35 to 49 in good health and CMV-seropositive. The CDR3 runs from the conserved cysteine through the conserved F or W. A D gene is named only where the DNA matches it firmly. The size field is filled for only some rows; it gives once, few, many or a size class.

TRBJ1-6	-	-	TRBV12-5	CASGTPGTNSSPLHF	TGTGCTAGTGGTACCCCCGGCACCAATAGCTCACCCCTCCACTTT
TRBJ2-1	-	-	TRBV27	CASSTEGGTESYNEQFF	TGTGCCAGCAGTACCGAGGGCGGGACGGAATCCTACAATGAGCAGTTCTTC
TRBJ2-3	-	-	TRBV7-2	CASSRLSDTQYF	TGTGCCAGCAGCCGTTTATCAGATACGCAGTATTTT
TRBJ2-1	TRBD2	-	TRBV7-2	CASSPVSSGGREQFF	TGTGCCAGCAGCCCCGTGTCTAGCGGGGGGCGGGAGCAGTTCTTC
TRBJ2-1	-	-	TRBV4-2	CASSHPTRSSYNEQFF	TGTGCCAGCAGCCACCCTACTAGGAGCTCCTACAATGAGCAGTTCTTC
TRBJ1-6	TRBD1	-	TRBV7-9	CASSATGGLGNSPLHF	TGTGCCAGCAGCGCGACAGGGGGTTTGGGGAATTCACCCCTCCACTTT
TRBJ1-1	TRBD1	-	TRBV4-2	CASSPGTGSNTEAFF	TGTGCCAGCAGCCCCGGGACAGGATCGAACACTGAAGCTTTCTTT
TRBJ2-7	TRBD2	-	TRBV30	CAWSVTSGRVGEQYF	TGTGCCTGGAGTGTAACTAGCGGGAGAGTAGGCGAGCAGTACTTC
TRBJ1-2	TRBD1	-	TRBV6-1	CASSEYWTGGISYGYTF	TGTGCCAGCAGTGAATATTGGACAGGTGGTATTAGCTATGGCTACACCTTC
TRBJ2-3	TRBD1	-	TRBV30	CACGQGVDTQYF	TGTGCCTGTGGACAGGGGGTAGATACGCAGTATTTT
TRBJ2-5	-	-	TRBV19	CASSTGGETQYF	TGTGCCAGTAGTACTGGGGGCGAGACCCAGTACTTC
TRBJ1-1	-	once	TRBV5-1	CASSLARVNTEAFF	TGCGCCAGCAGCTTGGCCAGGGTAAACACTGAAGCTTTCTTT
TRBJ1-1	TRBD1	-	TRBV19	CASSEDRVNTEAFF	TGTGCCAGTAGTGAGGACAGGGTGAACACTGAAGCTTTCTTT
TRBJ2-3	-	once	TRBV2	CASTRGSTDTQYF	TGTGCCAGCACGCGGGGAAGCACAGATACGCAGTATTTT
TRBJ2-2	TRBD2	-	TRBV10-2	CASGGLAGDRDTGELFF	TGCGCCAGCGGGGGACTAGCGGGAGACCGAGACACCGGGGAGCTGTTTTTT
TRBJ1-1	-	-	TRBV9	CASNVDGTTNTEAFF	TGTGCCAGCAACGTAGACGGGACAACGAACACTGAAGCTTTCTTT
TRBJ1-5	TRBD1	once	TRBV19	CASGRTGGSNQPQHF	TGTGCCAGTGGGAGGACAGGGGGTAGCAATCAGCCCCAGCATTTT
TRBJ2-7	TRBD1	-	TRBV6-5	CATRTGASYEQYF	TGTGCCACCCGGACAGGGGCTTCCTACGAGCAGTACTTC
TRBJ2-4	-	few	TRBV7-2	CASSSPGVKDIQYF	TGTGCCAGCAGCTCCCCCGGGGTTAAGGACATTCAGTACTTC
TRBJ2-1	TRBD2	-	TRBV10-3	CAISTRLAGEGNEQFF	TGTGCCATCAGTACTCGACTAGCGGGAGAGGGCAATGAGCAGTTCTTC
TRBJ1-2	-	-	TRBV5-1	CASSLDPYRSGSYGYTF	TGCGCCAGCAGCTTGGATCCGTATCGGTCGGGTAGCTATGGCTACACCTTC
TRBJ1-1	TRBD1	once	TRBV27	CASRRISTGDTEAFF	TGTGCCAGCCGTCGGATCTCAACAGGGGACACTGAAGCTTTCTTT
TRBJ1-1	-	-	TRBV11-2	CASSFQRGRIEYTEAFF	TGTGCCAGCAGTTTTCAGCGGGGACGGATAGAGTACACTGAAGCTTTCTTT
TRBJ2-1	TRBD2	-	TRBV18	CASTTNLAGGGNEQFF	TGTGCCAGCACTACAAATCTAGCGGGAGGAGGCAATGAGCAGTTCTTC
TRBJ1-2	-	-	TRBV7-2	CASSLEYSNYGYTF	TGTGCCAGCAGCTTAGAATACAGTAACTATGGCTACACCTTC
TRBJ2-7	-	-	TRBV10-1	CASSGGRIYEQYF	TGCGCCAGCAGCGGGGGACGGATCTACGAGCAGTACTTC
TRBJ2-7	-	-	TRBV29-1	CSARGTVTYEQYF	TGCAGCGCCCGGGGGACAGTGACCTACGAGCAGTACTTC
TRBJ2-1	-	-	TRBV14	CASSWGLNSYNEQFF	TGTGCCAGCAGCTGGGGACTGAACTCCTACAATGAGCAGTTCTTC